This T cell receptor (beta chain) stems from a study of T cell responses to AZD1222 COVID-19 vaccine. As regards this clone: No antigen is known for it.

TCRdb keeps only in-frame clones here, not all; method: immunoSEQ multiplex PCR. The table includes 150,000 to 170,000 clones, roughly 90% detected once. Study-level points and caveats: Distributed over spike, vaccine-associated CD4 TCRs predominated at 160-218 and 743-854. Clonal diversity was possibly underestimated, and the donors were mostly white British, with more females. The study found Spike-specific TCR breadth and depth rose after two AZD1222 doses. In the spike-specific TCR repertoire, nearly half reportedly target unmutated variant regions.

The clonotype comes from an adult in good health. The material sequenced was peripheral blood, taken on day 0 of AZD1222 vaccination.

CDR3 sequence (DNA): TGTGCCAGCAGTTACCCACGGAATAACTATGGCTACACCTTC. Translating gives CASSYPRNNYGYTF. This chain links TRBV28 with TRBJ1-2; unclear D gene. The CDR3 spans 14 residues. Trimming cost V 4 bases and J 1 base, with 10 bases left between them. In germline, CDR1 is MDHEN, CDR2 SYDVKM.